This T cell receptor beta chain was obtained from a study of OX40 agonist ivuxolimab in advanced cancers. Study summary: The patients received ivuxolimab by intravenous route every 2 weeks at 0.01 to 10 mg/kg. The study's findings and limits: CD4+ and CD8+ blood T cells expanded clonally by week 6 at 0.1 to 3.0 mg/kg. The antigen specificity of the peripheral T cells (those that were expanded) was not determined.

The study sampled blood at baseline, cycle 4 day 1, and cycle 7 day 1. CDR1 and CDR2 from the germline V gene are LNHNV and YYDKDF (reference sequence). The CDR3 runs 15 residues. With 3 bases removed from V and 2 bases from J, the gap between germline ends came to 11 bases. For this clone: Its target is not known.

Repertoires were generated with immunoSEQ multiplex PCR, while TCRdb's copy carries only in-frame clones and drops some. The table lists tens of thousands of clones, 93% of them singletons. This chain connects TRBV15 to TRBJ2-1, with D possibly being TRBD2 (6 bases). The clonotype originates from an adult with an advanced solid tumor such as melanoma, head and neck, liver or kidney cancer. The specimen was CD4+ or CD8+ T cells sorted from blood, collected in a trial of the OX40 agonist ivuxolimab. CDR3 sequence: CATSRGRRAYNEQFF. CDR3 bases: TGTGCCACCAGCAGGGGACGGAGGGCCTACAATGAGCAGTTCTTC.